This T cell receptor beta chain was recorded in a study of blood T cells in healthy people across ages. The authors ran a second PCR of roughly 6 to 11 cycles using a sample-barcoded 5' primer and a J-beta primer mix. MiXCR was run by TCRdb on the 5' RACE reads, yielding one entry per CDR3 protein. Of about 720,000 distinct CDR3 sequences in the sample, roughly 25% were seen once. The CDR3 runs 15 residues. Losses at the gene ends were 3 bases for V and 2 bases for J; bases not matched to a gene: 7. This sample also belongs to another study, concerning T cells of mothers and their children.

Sequenced material: blood. The genes are TRBV12-3 or TRBV12-4 and TRBJ2-7, with 7 bases lining up with TRBD1. The sequence derives from a boy aged 5-17 years in good health. CDR3 nucleotide sequence: TGTGCCAGCAGTTTTCTAGGGGGCAAGACCTACGAGCAGTACTTC. This sequence encodes CASSFLGGKTYEQYF.